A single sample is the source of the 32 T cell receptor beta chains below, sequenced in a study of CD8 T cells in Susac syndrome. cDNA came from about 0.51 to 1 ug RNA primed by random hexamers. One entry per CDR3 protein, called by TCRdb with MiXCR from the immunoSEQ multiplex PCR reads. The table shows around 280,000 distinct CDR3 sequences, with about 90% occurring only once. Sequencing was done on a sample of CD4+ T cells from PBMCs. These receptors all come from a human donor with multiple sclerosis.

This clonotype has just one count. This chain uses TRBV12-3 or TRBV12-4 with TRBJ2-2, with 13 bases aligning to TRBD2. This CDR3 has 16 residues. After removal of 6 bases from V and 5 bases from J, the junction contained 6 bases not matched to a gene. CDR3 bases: TGTGCCAGCAGGGCACTAGCGGGGGGGATGACCGGGGAGCTGTTTTTT. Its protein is CASRALAGGMTGELFF.

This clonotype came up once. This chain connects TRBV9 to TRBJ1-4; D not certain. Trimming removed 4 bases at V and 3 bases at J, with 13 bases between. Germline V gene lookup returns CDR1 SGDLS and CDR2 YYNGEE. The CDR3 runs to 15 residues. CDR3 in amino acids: CASSFSSAPNEKLFF. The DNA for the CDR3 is TGTGCCAGCAGCTTCTCCAGTGCCCCTAATGAAAAACTGTTTTTT.

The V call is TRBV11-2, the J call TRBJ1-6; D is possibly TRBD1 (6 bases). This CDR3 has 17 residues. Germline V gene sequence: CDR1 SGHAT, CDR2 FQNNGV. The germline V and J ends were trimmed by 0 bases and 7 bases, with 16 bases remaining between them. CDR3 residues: CASSLEGALASNSPLHF. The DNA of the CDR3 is TGTGCCAGCAGCTTAGAGGGGGCGTTAGCCTCCAATTCACCCCTCCACTTT.

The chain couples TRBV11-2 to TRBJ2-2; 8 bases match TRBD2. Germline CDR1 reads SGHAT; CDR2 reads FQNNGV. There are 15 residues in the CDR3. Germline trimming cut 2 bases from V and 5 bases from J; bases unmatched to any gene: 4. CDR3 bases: TGTGCCAGCAGCTTAACGGGGGGGAAAACCGGGGAGCTGTTTTTT. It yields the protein CASSLTGGKTGELFF.

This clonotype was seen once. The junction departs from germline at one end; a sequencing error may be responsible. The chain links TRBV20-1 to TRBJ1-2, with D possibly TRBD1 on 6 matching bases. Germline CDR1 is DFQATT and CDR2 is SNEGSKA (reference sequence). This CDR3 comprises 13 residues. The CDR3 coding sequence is TGCAGTGCTAGAGATCGACAGGATCTTGGCTTCACCTTC. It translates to CSARDRQDLGFTF.

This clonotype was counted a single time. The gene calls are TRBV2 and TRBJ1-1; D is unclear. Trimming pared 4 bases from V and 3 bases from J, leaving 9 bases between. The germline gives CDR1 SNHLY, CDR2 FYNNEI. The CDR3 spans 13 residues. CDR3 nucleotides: TGTGCCAGCAGTGCAACACTGTACACTGAAGCTTTCTTT. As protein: CASSATLYTEAFF.

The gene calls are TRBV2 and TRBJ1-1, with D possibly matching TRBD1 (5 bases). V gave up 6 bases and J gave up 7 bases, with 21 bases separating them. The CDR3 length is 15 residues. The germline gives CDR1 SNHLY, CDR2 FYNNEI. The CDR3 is CASSARGALISEAFF. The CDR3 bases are TGTGCCAGCAGCGCAAGGGGTGCCCTTATCAGTGAAGCTTTCTTT. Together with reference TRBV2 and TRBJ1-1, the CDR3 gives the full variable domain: EPEVTQTPSHQVTQMGQEVILRCVPISNHLYFYWYRQILGQKVEFLVSFYNNEISEKSEIFDDQFSVERPDGSNFTLKIRSTKLEDSAMYFCASSARGALISEAFFGQGTRLTVV.

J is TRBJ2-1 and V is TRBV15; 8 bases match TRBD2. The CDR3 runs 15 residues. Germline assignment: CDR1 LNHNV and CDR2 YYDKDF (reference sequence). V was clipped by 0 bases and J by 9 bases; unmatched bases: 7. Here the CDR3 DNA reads TGTGCCACCAGCAGAGATAGTGGCGGGAGGAGTGAGCAGTTCTTC. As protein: CATSRDSGGRSEQFF. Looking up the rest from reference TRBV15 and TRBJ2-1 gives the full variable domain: DAMVIQNPRYQVTQFGKPVTLSCSQTLNHNVMYWYQQKSSQAPKLLFHYYDKDFNNEADTPDNFQSRRPNTSFCFLDIRSPGLGDTAMYLCATSRDSGGRSEQFFGPGTRLTVL.

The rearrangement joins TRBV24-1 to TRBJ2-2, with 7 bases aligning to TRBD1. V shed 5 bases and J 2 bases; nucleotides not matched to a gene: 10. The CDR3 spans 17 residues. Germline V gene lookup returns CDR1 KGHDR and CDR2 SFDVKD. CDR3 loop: CATSGLTGPANTGELFF. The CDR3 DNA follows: TGTGCCACCAGTGGCCTGACAGGGCCGGCAAACACCGGGGAGCTGTTTTTT.

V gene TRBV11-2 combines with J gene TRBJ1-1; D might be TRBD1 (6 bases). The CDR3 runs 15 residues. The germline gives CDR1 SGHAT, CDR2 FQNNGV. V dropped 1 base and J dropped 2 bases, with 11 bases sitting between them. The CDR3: CASSLGGRGNTEAFF. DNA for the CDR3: TGTGCCAGCAGCTTAGGGGGCAGGGGAAACACTGAAGCTTTCTTT.

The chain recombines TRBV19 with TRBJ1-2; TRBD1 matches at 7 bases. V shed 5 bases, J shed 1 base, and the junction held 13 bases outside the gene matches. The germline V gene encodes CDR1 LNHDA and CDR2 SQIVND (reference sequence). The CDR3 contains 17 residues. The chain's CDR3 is CASSSGDSVGFNYGYTF. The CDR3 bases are TGTGCCAGTAGTTCGGGGGACAGTGTAGGGTTTAACTATGGCTACACCTTC.

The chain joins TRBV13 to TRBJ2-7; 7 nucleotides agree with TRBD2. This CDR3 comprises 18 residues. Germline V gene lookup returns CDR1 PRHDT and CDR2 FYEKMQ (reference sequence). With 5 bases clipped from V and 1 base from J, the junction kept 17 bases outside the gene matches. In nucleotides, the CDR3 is TGTGCCAGCAGCCCCTCCCGGTTCGTTGCGGGGGATTCCTACGAGCAGTACTTC. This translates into CASSPSRFVAGDSYEQYF.

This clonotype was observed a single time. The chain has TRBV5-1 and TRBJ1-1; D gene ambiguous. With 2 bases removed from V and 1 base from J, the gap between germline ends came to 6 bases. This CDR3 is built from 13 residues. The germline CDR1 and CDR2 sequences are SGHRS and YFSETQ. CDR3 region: CASSFAPNTEAFF. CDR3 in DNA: TGCGCCAGCAGCTTCGCCCCGAACACTGAAGCTTTCTTT.

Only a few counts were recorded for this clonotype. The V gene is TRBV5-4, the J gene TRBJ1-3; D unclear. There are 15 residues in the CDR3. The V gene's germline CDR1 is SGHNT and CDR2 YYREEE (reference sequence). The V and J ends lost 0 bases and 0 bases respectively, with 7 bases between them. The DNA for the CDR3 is TGTGCCAGCAGCTTGGGGACCCCCTCTGGAAACACCATATATTTT. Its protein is CASSLGTPSGNTIYF.

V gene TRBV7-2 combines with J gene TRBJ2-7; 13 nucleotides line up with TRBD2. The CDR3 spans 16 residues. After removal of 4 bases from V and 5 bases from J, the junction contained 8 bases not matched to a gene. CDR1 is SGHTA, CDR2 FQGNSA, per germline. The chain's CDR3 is CASSSQGLAGNHEQYF. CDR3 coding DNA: TGTGCCAGCAGCTCCCAGGGACTAGCGGGAAACCACGAGCAGTACTTC.

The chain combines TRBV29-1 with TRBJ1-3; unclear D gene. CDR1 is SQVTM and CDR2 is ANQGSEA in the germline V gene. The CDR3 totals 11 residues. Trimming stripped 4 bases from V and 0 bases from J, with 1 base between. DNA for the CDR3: TGCAGCGTTGCCTCTGGAAACACCATATATTTT. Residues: CSVASGNTIYF.

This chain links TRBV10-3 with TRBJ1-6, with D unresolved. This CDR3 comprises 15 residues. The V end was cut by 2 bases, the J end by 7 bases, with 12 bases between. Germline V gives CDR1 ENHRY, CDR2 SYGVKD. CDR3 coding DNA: TGTGCCATCAGTGAGAACCCATCGGGGAATTCACCCCTCCACTTT. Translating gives CAISENPSGNSPLHF.

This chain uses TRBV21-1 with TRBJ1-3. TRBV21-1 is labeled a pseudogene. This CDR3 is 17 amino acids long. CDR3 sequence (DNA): TGTGCCAGCAGCAACCTTAAGGGTAGAGAGGATGGAAACACCATATATTTT. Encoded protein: CASSNLKGREDGNTIYF.

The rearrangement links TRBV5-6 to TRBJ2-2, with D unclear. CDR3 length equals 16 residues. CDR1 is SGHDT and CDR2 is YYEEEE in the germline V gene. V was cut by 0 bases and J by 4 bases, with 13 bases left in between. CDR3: CASSLELVGGTGELFF. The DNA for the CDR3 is TGTGCCAGCAGCTTGGAGCTCGTTGGCGGCACCGGGGAGCTGTTTTTT.

This CDR3 is CASSVAWTPRGYNEQFF. CDR3 nucleotide sequence: TGTGCCAGCAGCGTAGCTTGGACTCCCCGCGGCTACAATGAGCAGTTCTTC. The J gene is TRBJ2-1, the V gene TRBV9, with D maybe TRBD2 (5 bases). The germline V and J ends were trimmed by 0 bases and 3 bases, with 16 bases remaining between them. The germline gives CDR1 SGDLS, CDR2 YYNGEE. The CDR3 sequence is 17 residues long.

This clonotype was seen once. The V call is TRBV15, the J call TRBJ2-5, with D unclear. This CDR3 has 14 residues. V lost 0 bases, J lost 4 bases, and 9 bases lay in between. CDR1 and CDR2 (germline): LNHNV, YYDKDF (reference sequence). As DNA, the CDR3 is TGTGCCACCAGCAGAGACACAGCCAGAGAGACCCAGTACTTC. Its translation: CATSRDTARETQYF. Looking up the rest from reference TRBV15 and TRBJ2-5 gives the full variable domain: DAMVIQNPRYQVTQFGKPVTLSCSQTLNHNVMYWYQQKSSQAPKLLFHYYDKDFNNEADTPDNFQSRRPNTSFCFLDIRSPGLGDTAMYLCATSRDTARETQYFGPGTRLLVL.

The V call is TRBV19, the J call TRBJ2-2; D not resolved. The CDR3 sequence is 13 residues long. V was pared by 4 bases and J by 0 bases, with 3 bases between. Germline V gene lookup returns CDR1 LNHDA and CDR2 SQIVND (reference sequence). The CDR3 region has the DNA TGTGCCAGTAGTAGAGCGAACACCGGGGAGCTGTTTTTT. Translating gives CASSRANTGELFF.

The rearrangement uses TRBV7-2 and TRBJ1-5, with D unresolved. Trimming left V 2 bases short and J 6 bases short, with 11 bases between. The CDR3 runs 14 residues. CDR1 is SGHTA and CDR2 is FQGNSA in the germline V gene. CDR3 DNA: TGTGCCAGCAGCTTATCCGGGGAAGTTCAGCCCCAGCATTTT. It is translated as CASSLSGEVQPQHF.

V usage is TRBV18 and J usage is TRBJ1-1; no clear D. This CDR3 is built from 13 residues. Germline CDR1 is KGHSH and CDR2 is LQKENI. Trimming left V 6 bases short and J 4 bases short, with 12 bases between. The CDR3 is CASSGLGGTEAFF. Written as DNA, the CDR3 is TGTGCCAGCTCCGGATTGGGAGGCACTGAAGCTTTCTTT.

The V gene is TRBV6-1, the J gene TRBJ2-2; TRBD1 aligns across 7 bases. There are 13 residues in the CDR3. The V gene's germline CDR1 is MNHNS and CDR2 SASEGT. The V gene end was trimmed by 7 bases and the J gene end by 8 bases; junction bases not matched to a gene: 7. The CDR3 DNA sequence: TGTGCCAGCAAGCTACAGGGGATAGGGGAGCTGTTTTTT. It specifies CASKLQGIGELFF.

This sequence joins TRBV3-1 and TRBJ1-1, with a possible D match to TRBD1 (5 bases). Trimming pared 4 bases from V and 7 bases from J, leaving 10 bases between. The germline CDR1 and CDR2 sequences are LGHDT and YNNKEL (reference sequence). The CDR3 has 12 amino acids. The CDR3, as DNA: TGTGCCAGCAGCCCACATGGGGGTGAAGCTTTCTTT. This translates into CASSPHGGEAFF.

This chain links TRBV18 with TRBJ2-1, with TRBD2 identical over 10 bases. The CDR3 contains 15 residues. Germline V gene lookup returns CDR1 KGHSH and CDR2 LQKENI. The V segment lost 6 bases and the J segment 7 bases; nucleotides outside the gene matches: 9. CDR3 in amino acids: CASSPSGGAGNEQFF. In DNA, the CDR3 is TGTGCCAGCTCCCCAAGCGGGGGGGCAGGGAATGAGCAGTTCTTC.

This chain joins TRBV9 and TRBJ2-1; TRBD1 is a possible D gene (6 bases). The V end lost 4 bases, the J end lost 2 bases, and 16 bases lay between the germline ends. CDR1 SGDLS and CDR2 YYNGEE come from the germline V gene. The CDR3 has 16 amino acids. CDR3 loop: CASSLFLDRTYNEQFF. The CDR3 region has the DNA TGTGCCAGCAGCCTATTCTTAGACAGGACCTACAATGAGCAGTTCTTC.

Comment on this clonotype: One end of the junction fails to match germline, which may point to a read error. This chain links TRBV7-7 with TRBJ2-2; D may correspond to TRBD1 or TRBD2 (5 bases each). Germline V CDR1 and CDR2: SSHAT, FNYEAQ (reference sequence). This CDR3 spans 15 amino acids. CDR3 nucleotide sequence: TGTGCTAGCAGCTTAACGGGGCTCGACACCGGGGAGCTGTTTTTT. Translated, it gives CASSLTGLDTGELFF.

This CDR3 is CAINLDRGTDTQYF. CDR3 nucleotide sequence: TGTGCCATCAACCTGGACAGGGGCACAGATACGCAGTATTTT. V is TRBV10-3 and J is TRBJ2-3; 8 bases align to TRBD1. CDR1 is ENHRY and CDR2 is SYGVKD in the germline V gene. The trim removed 7 bases at V and 1 base at J, leaving 4 bases unmatched. The CDR3 is 14 residues long.

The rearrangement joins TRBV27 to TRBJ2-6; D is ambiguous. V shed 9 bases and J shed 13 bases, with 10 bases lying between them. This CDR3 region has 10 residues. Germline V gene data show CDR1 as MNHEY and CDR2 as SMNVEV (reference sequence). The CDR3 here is CARPEEVLTF. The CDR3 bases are TGTGCCAGGCCCGAGGAAGTCCTGACTTTC.

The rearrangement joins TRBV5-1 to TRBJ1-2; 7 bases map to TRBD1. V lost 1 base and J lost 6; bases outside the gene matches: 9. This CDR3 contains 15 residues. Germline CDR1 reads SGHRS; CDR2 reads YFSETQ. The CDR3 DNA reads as TGCGCCAGCAGCTTGCCCACAGGGGCGGACGATGGCTACACCTTC. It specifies CASSLPTGADDGYTF.